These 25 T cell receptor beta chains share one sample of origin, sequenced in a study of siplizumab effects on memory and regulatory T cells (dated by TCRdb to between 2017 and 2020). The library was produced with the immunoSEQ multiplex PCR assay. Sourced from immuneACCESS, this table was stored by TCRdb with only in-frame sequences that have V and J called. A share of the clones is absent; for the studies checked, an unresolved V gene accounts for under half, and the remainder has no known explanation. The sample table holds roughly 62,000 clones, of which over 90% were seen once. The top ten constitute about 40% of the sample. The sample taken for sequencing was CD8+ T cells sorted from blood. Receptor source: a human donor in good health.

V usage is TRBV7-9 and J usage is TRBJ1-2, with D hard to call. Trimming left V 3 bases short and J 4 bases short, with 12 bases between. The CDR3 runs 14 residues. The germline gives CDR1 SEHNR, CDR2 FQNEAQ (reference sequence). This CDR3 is CASSFVGDAYGYTF. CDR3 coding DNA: TGTGCCAGCAGCTTTGTTGGAGACGCCTATGGCTACACCTTC.

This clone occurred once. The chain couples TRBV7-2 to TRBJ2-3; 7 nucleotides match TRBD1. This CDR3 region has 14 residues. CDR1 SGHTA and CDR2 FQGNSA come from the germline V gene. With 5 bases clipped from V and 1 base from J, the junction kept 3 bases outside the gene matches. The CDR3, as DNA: TGTGCCAGCAGCCCCGGACAGGGCACAGATACGCAGTATTTT. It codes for CASSPGQGTDTQYF. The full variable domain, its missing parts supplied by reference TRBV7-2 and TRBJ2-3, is GAGVSQSPSNKVTEKGKDVELRCDPISGHTALYWYRQSLGQGLEFLIYFQGNSAPDKSGLPSDRFSAERTGGSVSTLTIQRTQQEDSAVYLCASSPGQGTDTQYFGPGTRLTVL.

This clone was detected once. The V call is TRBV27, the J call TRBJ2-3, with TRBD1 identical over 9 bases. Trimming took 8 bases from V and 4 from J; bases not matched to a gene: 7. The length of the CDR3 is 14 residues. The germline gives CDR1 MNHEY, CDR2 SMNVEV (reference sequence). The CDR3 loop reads CASGTGQLSDTQYF. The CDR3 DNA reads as TGTGCCAGCGGGACAGGGCAACTCTCAGATACGCAGTATTTT.

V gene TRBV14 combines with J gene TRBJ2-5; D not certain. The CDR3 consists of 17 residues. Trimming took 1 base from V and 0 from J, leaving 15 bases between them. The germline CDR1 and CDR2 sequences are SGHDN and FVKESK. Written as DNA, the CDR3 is TGTGCCAGCAGCCAAGCCGGAAACATCAGAAACCAAGAGACCCAGTACTTC. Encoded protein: CASSQAGNIRNQETQYF.

Here the CDR3 reads CASRQDYEQYF. CDR3 sequence (DNA): TGCGCCAGCAGGCAAGACTACGAGCAGTACTTC. The genes are TRBV5-1 and TRBJ2-7; D unclear. This CDR3 is built from 11 residues. The V gene's germline CDR1 is SGHRS and CDR2 YFSETQ. Trimming removed 5 bases at V and 3 bases at J, with 6 bases between.

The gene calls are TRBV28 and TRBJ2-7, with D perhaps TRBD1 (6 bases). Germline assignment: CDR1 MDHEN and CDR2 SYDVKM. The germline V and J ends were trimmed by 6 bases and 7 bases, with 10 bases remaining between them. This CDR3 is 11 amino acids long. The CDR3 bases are TGTGCCAGCAGCTTACAGGGAGAGCAGTACTTC. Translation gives CASSLQGEQYF.

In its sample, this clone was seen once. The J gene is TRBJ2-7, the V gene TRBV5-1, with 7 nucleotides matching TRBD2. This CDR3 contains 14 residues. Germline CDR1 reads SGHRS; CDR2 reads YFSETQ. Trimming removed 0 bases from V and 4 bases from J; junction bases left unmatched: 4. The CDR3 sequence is CASSLVPSGYEQYF. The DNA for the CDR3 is TGCGCCAGCAGCTTGGTTCCTAGCGGATACGAGCAGTACTTC.

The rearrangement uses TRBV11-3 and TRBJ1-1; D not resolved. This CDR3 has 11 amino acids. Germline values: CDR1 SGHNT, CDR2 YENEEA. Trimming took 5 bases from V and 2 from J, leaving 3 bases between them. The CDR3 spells CASSLNTEAFF. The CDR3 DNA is TGTGCCAGCAGCCTAAACACTGAAGCTTTCTTT. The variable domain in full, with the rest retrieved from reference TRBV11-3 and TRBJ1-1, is EAGVVQSPRYKIIEKKQPVAFWCNPISGHNTLYWYLQNLGQGPELLIRYENEEAVDDSQLPKDRFSAERLKGVDSTLKIQPAELGDSAVYLCASSLNTEAFFGQGTRLTVV.

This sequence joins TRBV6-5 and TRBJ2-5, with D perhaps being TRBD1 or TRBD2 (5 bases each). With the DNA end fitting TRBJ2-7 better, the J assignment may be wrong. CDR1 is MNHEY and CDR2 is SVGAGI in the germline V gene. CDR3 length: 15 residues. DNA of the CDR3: TGTGCCAGCAGTATAGATTCAGGGAGCTCCTACGAGCAGTACTTC. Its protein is CASSIDSGSSYEQYF.

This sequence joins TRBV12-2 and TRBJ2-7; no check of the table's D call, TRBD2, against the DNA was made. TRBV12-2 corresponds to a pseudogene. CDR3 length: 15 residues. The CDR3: CASRFQAGGTYEQYF. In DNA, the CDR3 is TGTGCAAGTCGCTTCCAAGCGGGAGGGACCTACGAGCAGTACTTC.

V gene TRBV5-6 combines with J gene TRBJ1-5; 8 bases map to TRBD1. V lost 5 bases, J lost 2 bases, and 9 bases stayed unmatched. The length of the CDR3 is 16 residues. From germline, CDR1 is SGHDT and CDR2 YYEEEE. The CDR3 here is CASSTTGGGGNQPQHF. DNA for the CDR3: TGTGCCAGCAGTACTACAGGGGGTGGTGGCAATCAGCCCCAGCATTTT.

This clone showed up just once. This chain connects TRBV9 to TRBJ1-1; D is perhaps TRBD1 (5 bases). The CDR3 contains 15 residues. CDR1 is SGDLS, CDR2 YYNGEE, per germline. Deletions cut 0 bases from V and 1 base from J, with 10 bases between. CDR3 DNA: TGTGCCAGCAGCGTAGGGGGGATTGCGAACACTGAAGCTTTCTTT. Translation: CASSVGGIANTEAFF. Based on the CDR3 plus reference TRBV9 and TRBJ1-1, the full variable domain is DSGVTQTPKHLITATGQRVTLRCSPRSGDLSVYWYQQSLDQGLQFLIQYYNGEERAKGNILERFSAQQFPDLHSELNLSSLELGDSALYFCASSVGGIANTEAFFGQGTRLTVV.

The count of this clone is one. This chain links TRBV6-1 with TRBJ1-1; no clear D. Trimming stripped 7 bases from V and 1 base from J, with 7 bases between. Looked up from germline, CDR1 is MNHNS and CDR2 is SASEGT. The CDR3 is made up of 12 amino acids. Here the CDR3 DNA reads TGTGCCAGCATCTCACCGAACACTGAAGCTTTCTTT. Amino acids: CASISPNTEAFF.

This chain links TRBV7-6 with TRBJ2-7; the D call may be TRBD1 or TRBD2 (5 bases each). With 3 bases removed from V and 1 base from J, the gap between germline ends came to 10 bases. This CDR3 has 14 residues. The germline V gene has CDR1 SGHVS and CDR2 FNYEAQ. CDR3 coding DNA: TGTGCCAGCAGCTTGGGACGAGTATCCTACGAGCAGTACTTC. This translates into CASSLGRVSYEQYF.

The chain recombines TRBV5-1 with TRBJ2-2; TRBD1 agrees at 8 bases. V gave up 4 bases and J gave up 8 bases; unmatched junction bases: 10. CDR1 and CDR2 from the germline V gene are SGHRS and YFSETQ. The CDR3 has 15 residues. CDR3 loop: CASSPGTGARGELFF. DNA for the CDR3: TGCGCCAGCAGCCCGGGGACAGGCGCCCGGGGGGAGCTGTTTTTT. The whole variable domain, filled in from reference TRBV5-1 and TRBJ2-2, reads KAGVTQTPRYLIKTRGQQVTLSCSPISGHRSVSWYQQTPGQGLQFLFEYFSETQRNKGNFPGRFSGRQFSNSRSEMNVSTLELGDSALYLCASSPGTGARGELFFGEGSRLTVL.

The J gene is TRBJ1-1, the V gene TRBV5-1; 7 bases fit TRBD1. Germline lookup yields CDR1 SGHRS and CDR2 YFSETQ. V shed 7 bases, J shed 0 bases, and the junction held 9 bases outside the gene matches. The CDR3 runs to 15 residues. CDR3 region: CASSETGLMNTEAFF. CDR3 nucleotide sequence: TGCGCCAGCTCAGAGACAGGGCTCATGAACACTGAAGCTTTCTTT. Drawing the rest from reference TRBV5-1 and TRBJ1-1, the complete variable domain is KAGVTQTPRYLIKTRGQQVTLSCSPISGHRSVSWYQQTPGQGLQFLFEYFSETQRNKGNFPGRFSGRQFSNSRSEMNVSTLELGDSALYLCASSETGLMNTEAFFGQGTRLTVV.

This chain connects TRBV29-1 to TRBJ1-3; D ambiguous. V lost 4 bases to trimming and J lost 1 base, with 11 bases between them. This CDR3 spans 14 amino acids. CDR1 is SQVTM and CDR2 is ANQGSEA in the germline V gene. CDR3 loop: CSVVPRGSGNTIYF. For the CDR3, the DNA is TGCAGCGTTGTCCCTCGTGGGTCTGGAAACACCATATATTTT.

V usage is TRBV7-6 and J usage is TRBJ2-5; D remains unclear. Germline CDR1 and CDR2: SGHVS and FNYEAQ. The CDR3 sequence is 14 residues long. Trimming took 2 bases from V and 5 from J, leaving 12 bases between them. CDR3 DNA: TGTGCCAGCAGCTTATCAGGAGCCAGGGAGACCCAGTACTTC. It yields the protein CASSLSGARETQYF.

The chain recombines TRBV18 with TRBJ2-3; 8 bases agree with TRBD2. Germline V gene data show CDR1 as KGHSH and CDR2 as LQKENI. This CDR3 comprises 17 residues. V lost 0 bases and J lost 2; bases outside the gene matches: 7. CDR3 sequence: CASSPPRAGVATDTQYF. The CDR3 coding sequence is TGTGCCAGCTCACCACCTCGAGCGGGAGTCGCCACAGATACGCAGTATTTT.

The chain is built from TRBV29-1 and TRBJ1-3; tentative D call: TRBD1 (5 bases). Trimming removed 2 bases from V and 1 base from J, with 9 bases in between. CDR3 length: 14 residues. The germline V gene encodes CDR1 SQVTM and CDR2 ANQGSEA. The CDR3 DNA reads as TGCAGCGTTGAAAGGGCAGGGTCTGGAAACACCATATATTTT. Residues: CSVERAGSGNTIYF.

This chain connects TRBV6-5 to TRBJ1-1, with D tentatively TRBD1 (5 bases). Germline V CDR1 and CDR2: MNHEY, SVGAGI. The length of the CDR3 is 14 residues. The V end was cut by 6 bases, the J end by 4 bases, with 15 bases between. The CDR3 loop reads CASSPGGEGTEAFF. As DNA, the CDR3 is TGTGCCAGCAGCCCGGGGGGAGAGGGCACTGAAGCTTTCTTT.

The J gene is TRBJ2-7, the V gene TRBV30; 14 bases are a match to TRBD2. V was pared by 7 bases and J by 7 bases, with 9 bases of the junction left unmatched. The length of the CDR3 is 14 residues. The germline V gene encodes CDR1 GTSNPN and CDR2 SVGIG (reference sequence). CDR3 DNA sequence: TGTGCCTCATCCTCCGGGACTAGCGGGAGTGAGCAGTACTTC. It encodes CASSSGTSGSEQYF.

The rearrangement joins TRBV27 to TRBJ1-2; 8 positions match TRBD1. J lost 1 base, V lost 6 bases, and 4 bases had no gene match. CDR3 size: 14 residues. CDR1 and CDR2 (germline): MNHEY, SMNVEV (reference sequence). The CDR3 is CASSHRGFNYGYTF. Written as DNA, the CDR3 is TGTGCCAGCAGCCACAGGGGGTTTAACTATGGCTACACCTTC.

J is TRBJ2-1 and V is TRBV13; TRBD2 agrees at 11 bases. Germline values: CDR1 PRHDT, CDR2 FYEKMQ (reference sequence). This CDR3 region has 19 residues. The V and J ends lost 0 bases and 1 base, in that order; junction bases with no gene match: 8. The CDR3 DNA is TGTGCCAGCAGCTTAGGGCCCGGTCTAGCGGGAGGATCCTACAATGAGCAGTTCTTC. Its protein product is CASSLGPGLAGGSYNEQFF.

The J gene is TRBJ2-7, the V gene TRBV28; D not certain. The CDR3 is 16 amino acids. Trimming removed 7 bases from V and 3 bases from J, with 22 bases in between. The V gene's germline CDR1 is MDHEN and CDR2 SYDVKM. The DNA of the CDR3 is TGTGCCAGCACCTCCCTAACTTCAGCCCAGTTCTACGAGCAGTACTTC. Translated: CASTSLTSAQFYEQYF.